Each of the 30 T cell receptor beta chains below was sequenced from the same sample in a study of CD8 T cells in ankylosing spondylitis. TCRdb redid the calling of the 5' RACE reads with MiXCR, one entry per CDR3 protein. The table has about 120,000 distinct CDR3 sequences, approximately 13% seen once. The sample consisted of blood, either unsorted or a sorted T cell fraction (not recorded which). The receptors were sampled from a female donor with ankylosing spondylitis or in good health (not recorded which).

Concerning this clonotype: Given the absence of the conserved phenylalanine or tryptophan at the CDR3 end, a read error is likely. V usage is TRBV5-1 and J usage is TRBJ1-2; 7 positions agree with TRBD1. Germline V gene sequence: CDR1 SGHRS, CDR2 YFSETQ. The V and J ends lost 4 bases and 3 bases, in that order; junction bases with no gene match: 3. The length of the CDR3 is 13 residues. The chain's CDR3 is CASSLTGDYGYTS. The CDR3 DNA reads TGCGCCAGCAGCCTTACAGGGGACTATGGCTACACCTCC.

The chain joins TRBV5-1 to TRBJ2-1; D is possibly TRBD2 (6 bases). The CDR3 consists of 15 residues. V was trimmed by 4 bases and J by 4 bases, leaving 15 bases between them. Germline CDR1 and CDR2: SGHRS and YFSETQ. CDR3 amino acids: CASSPGTGTYNEQFF. The CDR3 DNA sequence: TGCGCCAGCAGCCCCGGGACGGGGACTTACAATGAGCAGTTCTTC.

This clonotype was counted at least ten times. This chain links TRBV24-1 with TRBJ1-5; maybe TRBD1 (5 bases). Germline values: CDR1 KGHDR, CDR2 SFDVKD. V dropped 5 bases and J dropped 0 bases, with 10 bases sitting between them. This CDR3 is built from 15 residues. The CDR3: CATSGGGNSNQPQHF. CDR3 DNA sequence: TGTGCCACCAGTGGGGGGGGAAATAGCAATCAGCCCCAGCATTTT.

In this sample, this clonotype turned up many times. This chain uses TRBV4-2 with TRBJ2-3; TRBD2 matches 8 bases. Germline V CDR1 and CDR2: LGHNA, YNFKEQ. V was pared by 1 base and J by 6 bases, with 12 bases of the junction left unmatched. This CDR3 is 17 amino acids long. The CDR3 nucleotides read TGTGCCAGCAGCCAAGGTCGGCGGGGGGCTGATAGGGATACGCAGTATTTT. Its protein is CASSQGRRGADRDTQYF.

The gene calls are TRBV5-1 and TRBJ2-2; TRBD2 aligns across 9 bases. Germline V CDR1 and CDR2: SGHRS, YFSETQ. The CDR3 runs 15 residues. V was pared by 5 bases and J by 2 bases, with 4 bases of the junction left unmatched. CDR3 loop: CASRLAGRNTGELFF. In DNA, the CDR3 is TGCGCCAGCAGGCTAGCGGGGAGAAACACCGGGGAGCTGTTTTTT.

The chain is built from TRBV11-1 and TRBJ2-5; D is unclear. V lost 0 bases and J lost 1, with 18 bases in between. The CDR3 sequence is 18 residues long. The germline V gene encodes CDR1 SGHAT and CDR2 FQDESV (reference sequence). Written as DNA, the CDR3 is TGTGCCAGCAGCTTAGCGGCCGTGGAGCTACACTCCCAAGAGACCCAGTACTTC. This encodes CASSLAAVELHSQETQYF.

The V gene is TRBV5-1, the J gene TRBJ2-5; 14 positions match TRBD2. The CDR3 contains 14 residues. V lost 7 bases and J lost 2; bases outside the gene matches: 1. Per the germline V gene, CDR1 is SGHRS and CDR2 is YFSETQ. The CDR3 reads CASGLAGGQETQYF. The CDR3 DNA is TGCGCCAGCGGACTAGCGGGGGGTCAAGAGACCCAGTACTTC.

This clonotype was counted only a few times. The V gene is TRBV7-9, the J gene TRBJ2-1, with 7 bases aligning to TRBD2. Germline V lookup: CDR1 SEHNR, CDR2 FQNEAQ (reference sequence). Trimming removed 6 bases from V and 1 base from J; junction bases left unmatched: 9. The CDR3 spans 16 residues. The CDR3 is CASRPLAITSYNEQFF. The DNA for the CDR3 is TGTGCCAGCAGACCACTAGCGATCACTTCCTACAATGAGCAGTTCTTC.

The chain joins TRBV28 to TRBJ1-4, with D possibly matching TRBD1 (5 bases). V was clipped by 5 bases and J by 3 bases, with 16 bases between them. The CDR3 loop spans 16 amino acids. Germline lookup yields CDR1 MDHEN and CDR2 SYDVKM. Written as DNA, the CDR3 is TGTGCCAGCAGTAAAGGTGGGGGTTCGGCTAATGAAAAACTGTTTTTT. Translating it yields CASSKGGGSANEKLFF.

This clonotype was counted ten times or more. The chain recombines TRBV29-1 with TRBJ2-7; TRBD1 aligns across 11 bases. This CDR3 contains 14 residues. Per the germline V gene, CDR1 is SQVTM and CDR2 is ANQGSEA. Losses at the gene ends were 6 bases for V and 0 bases for J; bases not matched to a gene: 4. CDR3 residues: CSVGDRGNSYEQYF. CDR3 nucleotides: TGCAGCGTGGGGGACAGGGGGAACTCCTACGAGCAGTACTTC.

This clonotype appeared many times. The gene calls are TRBV5-1 and TRBJ1-6; TRBD1 might be the D (5 bases). Germline V gene sequence: CDR1 SGHRS, CDR2 YFSETQ. V was cut by 3 bases and J by 6 bases, with 16 bases left in between. CDR3 length: 16 residues. The CDR3 loop is CASSWGRTEGNSPLHF. For the CDR3, the DNA is TGCGCCAGCAGCTGGGGCCGAACCGAGGGTAATTCACCCCTCCACTTT.

The chain links TRBV9 to TRBJ2-7; the D gene could be TRBD1 or TRBD2 (6 bases each). This CDR3 is built from 12 residues. Trimming took off 0 bases at V and 8 bases at J, with 9 bases between the two ends. The germline V gene encodes CDR1 SGDLS and CDR2 YYNGEE. CDR3 DNA sequence: TGTGCCAGCAGCGTAGAACGGGGGCAGCAGTACTTC. This translates into CASSVERGQQYF.

In this sample, this clonotype turned up a few times. The chain is built from TRBV20-1 and TRBJ1-4; 7 bases fit TRBD1. The CDR3 loop spans 14 amino acids. Germline V gene data show CDR1 as DFQATT and CDR2 as SNEGSKA (reference sequence). V dropped 0 bases and J dropped 10; count of bases not matched to a gene: 8. The DNA for the CDR3 is TGCAGTGCTAGAGAGGTGACAGGGATGGGAAAACTGTTTTTT. Protein: CSAREVTGMGKLFF.

Remarks on this clonotype: Being one base from a much bigger clone, this may be a read error. The genes are TRBV29-1 and TRBJ2-5; weak D call: TRBD1 (5 bases). This CDR3 contains 12 residues. Trimming removed 5 bases from V and 1 base from J, with 8 bases in between. Germline V lookup: CDR1 SQVTM, CDR2 ANQGSEA. The CDR3 bases are TGCAGCGTTAAGGGGTCCCAAGAGACCCAGTACTTC. This codes for CSVKGSQETQYF.

On this clonotype: A much larger clone is a single base away; this may be a read error. The chain joins TRBV3-1 to TRBJ1-1, with D perhaps matching TRBD1 (5 bases). Per the germline V gene, CDR1 is LGHDT and CDR2 is YNNKEL (reference sequence). Between the trimmed V and J ends, which lost 7 bases and 0 bases, there was a span of 21 bases. The CDR3 sequence is 17 residues long. The CDR3 bases are TGTGCCAGCACCCCGACCGGGACGGATTCTATGAACACTGAAGCTTTCTTT. It yields the protein CASTPTGTDSMNTEAFF.

The chain joins TRBV11-2 to TRBJ2-3, with 9 bases aligning to TRBD1. V lost 1 base and J lost 7; bases outside the gene matches: 6. This CDR3 has 15 amino acids. Germline V gene data show CDR1 as SGHAT and CDR2 as FQNNGV. CDR3 DNA: TGTGCCAGCAGCTTAGTCGGACAGGGGCCTCATACGCAGTATTTT. Protein sequence: CASSLVGQGPHTQYF.

This clonotype was counted ten times or more. The chain links TRBV12-3 or TRBV12-4 to TRBJ1-6, with TRBD1 identical over 10 bases. This CDR3 has 15 residues. Trimming at V came to 6 bases and at J to 8 bases, leaving 7 bases not matched to a gene. CDR3 DNA: TGTGCCAGCAGCGTGCGGGACAGGGGCGATTCACCCCTCCACTTT. It is translated as CASSVRDRGDSPLHF.

This clonotype was detected a few times. The chain couples TRBV5-1 to TRBJ2-3; D may be TRBD2 (6 bases). Trimming removed 4 bases from V and 6 bases from J, with 15 bases in between. CDR3 size: 14 residues. The germline V gene encodes CDR1 SGHRS and CDR2 YFSETQ. Here the CDR3 reads CASSPGATDDTQYF. DNA for the CDR3: TGCGCCAGCAGCCCGGGAGCAACCGATGATACGCAGTATTTT.

The rearrangement joins TRBV7-2 to TRBJ2-7; maybe TRBD1 (5 bases). V shed 5 bases and J shed 3 bases, with 8 bases lying between them. CDR3 size: 12 residues. In germline, CDR1 is SGHTA, CDR2 FQGNSA. CDR3 sequence (DNA): TGTGCCAGCAGCGAGACAGACTACGAGCAGTACTTC. Translation: CASSETDYEQYF.

The chain has TRBV5-1 and TRBJ2-1; D gene uncertain. Trimming left V 1 base short and J 4 bases short, with 6 bases between. The CDR3 spans 13 residues. CDR1 is SGHRS and CDR2 is YFSETQ in the germline V gene. The CDR3 is CASSLRAYNEQFF. As DNA, the CDR3 is TGCGCCAGCAGCTTGCGGGCTTACAATGAGCAGTTCTTC.

This clonotype was observed a handful of times. The chain uses TRBV25-1 and TRBJ2-5; unclear D gene. Germline CDR1 and CDR2: MGHDK and SYGVNS. Trimming cost V 4 bases and J 1 base, with 13 bases left between them. This CDR3 has 15 amino acids. Here the CDR3 DNA reads TGTGCCAGCAGTGCCCCCCTGTTGCTCCAAGAGACCCAGTACTTC. It yields the protein CASSAPLLLQETQYF.

Concerning this clonotype itself: An end of the junction does not agree with germline; a read error may underlie this. The rearrangement uses TRBV5-1 and TRBJ2-7; 7 bases fit TRBD1. Germline CDR1 is SGHRS and CDR2 is YFSETQ. The CDR3 covers 15 residues. DNA of the CDR3: TGCGCCGGCAGCCCACAGGGGTTTGGCTCCTACGGGCAGTACTTC. This sequence encodes CAGSPQGFGSYGQYF.

The V gene is TRBV5-1, the J gene TRBJ2-3; D unclear. The CDR3 has 16 residues. Per the germline V gene, CDR1 is SGHRS and CDR2 is YFSETQ. V was clipped by 2 bases and J by 1 base, with 14 bases between them. CDR3 protein: CASSLGRPRGTDTQYF. CDR3 nucleotides: TGCGCCAGCAGCTTAGGACGGCCAAGGGGCACAGATACGCAGTATTTT.

This clonotype was counted ten times or more. The gene calls are TRBV29-1 and TRBJ1-1; 11 positions agree with TRBD1. The CDR3 is made up of 15 amino acids. Looked up from germline, CDR1 is SQVTM and CDR2 is ANQGSEA. With V trimmed by 3 bases and J by 4 bases, 7 bases remained unmatched. The CDR3 region is CSVEGDRGFGTEAFF. The CDR3 DNA sequence: TGCAGCGTTGAGGGGGACAGGGGGTTTGGCACTGAAGCTTTCTTT.

This clonotype was recorded many times. The chain combines TRBV20-1 with TRBJ1-4; no clear D. The V and J ends lost 6 bases and 8 bases respectively, with 13 bases between them. The CDR3 spans 12 residues. Germline values: CDR1 DFQATT, CDR2 SNEGSKA (reference sequence). CDR3 coding DNA: TGCAGTGCGATCGCTTCCGAGGAAAAACTGTTTTTT. It encodes CSAIASEEKLFF.

This clonotype came up a few times. V is TRBV12-3 or TRBV12-4 and J is TRBJ1-5; no clear D gene. The germline V and J ends were trimmed by 3 bases and 5 bases, with 11 bases remaining between them. The CDR3 is made up of 14 amino acids. CDR3 amino acids: CASSFSGYHQPQHF. For the CDR3, the DNA is TGTGCCAGCAGTTTCTCAGGATATCATCAGCCCCAGCATTTT.

This clonotype has ten or more counts. The rearrangement links TRBV20-1 to TRBJ2-7; no firm D call. With 0 bases removed from V and 6 bases from J, the gap between germline ends came to 6 bases. Germline V gene data show CDR1 as DFQATT and CDR2 as SNEGSKA (reference sequence). The CDR3 is 11 residues long. Here the CDR3 reads CSARELGEQYF. Here the CDR3 DNA reads TGCAGTGCTAGAGAGTTAGGCGAGCAGTACTTC.

The sample holds many counts of this clonotype. This chain uses TRBV20-1 with TRBJ1-4, with D possibly being TRBD1 (6 bases). Germline V lookup: CDR1 DFQATT, CDR2 SNEGSKA (reference sequence). V lost 3 bases to trimming and J lost 3 bases, with 20 bases between them. This CDR3 comprises 17 residues. The CDR3 sequence: CSASTRGLFSANEKLFF. The CDR3 DNA reads as TGCAGTGCTAGCACCCGGGGGCTGTTTTCGGCTAATGAAAAACTGTTTTTT.

In its sample, this clonotype was seen many times. The chain couples TRBV29-1 to TRBJ1-1, with 7 bases fitting TRBD1. After removal of 6 bases from V and 0 bases from J, the junction contained 4 bases not matched to a gene. This CDR3 contains 13 residues. The germline gives CDR1 SQVTM, CDR2 ANQGSEA. The CDR3 loop is CSVQGQMNTEAFF. CDR3 DNA sequence: TGCAGCGTCCAGGGACAGATGAACACTGAAGCTTTCTTT.

The chain links TRBV10-3 to TRBJ2-3; 9 positions match TRBD1. With V trimmed by 10 bases and J by 7 bases, 15 bases remained unmatched. The germline V gene has CDR1 ENHRY and CDR2 SYGVKD. CDR3 length: 15 residues. The CDR3 loop is CASTAPGQGLNTQYF. CDR3 coding DNA: TGTGCCAGTACGGCGCCGGGACAGGGTTTGAATACGCAGTATTTT.